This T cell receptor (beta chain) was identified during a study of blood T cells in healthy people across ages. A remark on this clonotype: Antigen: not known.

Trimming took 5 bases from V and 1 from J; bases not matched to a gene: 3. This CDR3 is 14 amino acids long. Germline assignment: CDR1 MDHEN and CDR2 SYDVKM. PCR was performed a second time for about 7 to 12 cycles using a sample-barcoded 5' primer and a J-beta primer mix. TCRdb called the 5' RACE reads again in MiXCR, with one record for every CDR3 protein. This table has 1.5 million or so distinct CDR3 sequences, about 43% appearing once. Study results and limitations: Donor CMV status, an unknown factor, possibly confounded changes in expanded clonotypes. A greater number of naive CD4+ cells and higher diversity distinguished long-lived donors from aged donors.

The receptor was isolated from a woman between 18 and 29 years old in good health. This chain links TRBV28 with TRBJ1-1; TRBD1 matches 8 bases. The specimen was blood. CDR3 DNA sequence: TGTGCCAGCAGTACAGGGGGAAGGAACACTGAAGCTTTCTTT. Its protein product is CASSTGGRNTEAFF.